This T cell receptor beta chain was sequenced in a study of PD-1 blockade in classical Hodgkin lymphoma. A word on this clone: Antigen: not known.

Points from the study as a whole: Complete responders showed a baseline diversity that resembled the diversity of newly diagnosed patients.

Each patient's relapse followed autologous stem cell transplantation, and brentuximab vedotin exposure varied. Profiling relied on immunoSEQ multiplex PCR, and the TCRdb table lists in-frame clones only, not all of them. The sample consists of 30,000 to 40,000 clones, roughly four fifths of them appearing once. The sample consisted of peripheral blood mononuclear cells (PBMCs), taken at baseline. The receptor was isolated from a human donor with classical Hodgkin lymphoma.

CDR3 region: CASSFGLRLNEQFF. In nucleotides, the CDR3 is TGTGCCAGCAGCTTTGGACTTAGACTCAATGAGCAGTTCTTC. This chain joins TRBV7-2 and TRBJ2-1, with D possibly being TRBD2 (5 bases). Trimming left V 3 bases short and J 6 bases short, with 12 bases between. CDR1 and CDR2 from the germline V gene are SGHTA and FQGNSA. The CDR3 has 14 amino acids.